These 10 T cell receptor beta chains were all obtained from the same sample, sequenced in a study of immune reconstitution after stem cell transplant in scleroderma (dated by TCRdb to about 2017). Preparation of the library involved RT-PCR. Sequencer: Illumina MiSeq. Clones were called with MiXCR by TCRdb after fastp trimmed the public reads at Q25, and only in-frame beta chains were retained. Duplicate CDR3 protein sequences are folded into a single record with the most common DNA and genes. The sample data list around 6,000 distinct CDR3 sequences, and approximately 8% of these were observed just once. The top ten clones comprise roughly a tenth of the sample. The sample was taken before or after autologous hematopoietic stem cell transplantation (not recorded which). Receptor source: a male donor with systemic sclerosis.

This clonotype is medium-sized (0.01 to 0.1%) within its sample. The chain carries TRBV18 and TRBJ2-7; D is tentatively TRBD1 or TRBD2 (5 bases each). With 6 bases removed from V and 0 bases from J, the gap between germline ends came to 12 bases. The germline V gene has CDR1 KGHSH and CDR2 LQKENI. CDR3 length: 14 residues. DNA of the CDR3: TGTGCCAGCTCTCCGGGACGGAGCTCCTACGAGCAGTACTTC. The encoded protein is CASSPGRSSYEQYF.

The chain has TRBV12-3 or TRBV12-4 and TRBJ2-2; no clear D gene. This CDR3 has 15 residues. Trimming took 3 bases from V and 5 from J, leaving 13 bases between them. This CDR3 is CASSLSASVTGELFF. The DNA of the CDR3 is TGTGCCAGCAGTTTGTCGGCCAGTGTAACCGGGGAGCTGTTTTTT.

Sample share makes this clonotype medium-sized. V gene TRBV3-1 combines with J gene TRBJ1-1; tentative D call: TRBD1 (5 bases). The CDR3 covers 16 residues. Germline CDR1 and CDR2: LGHDT and YNNKEL (reference sequence). The V gene lost 0 bases and the J gene lost 6 bases, with 17 bases spanning the gap. CDR3 DNA sequence: TGTGCCAGCAGCCAAGATTCACTCGGAGGGGTCTCTGAAGCTTTCTTT. Amino acid sequence: CASSQDSLGGVSEAFF. Combining the CDR3 with reference TRBV3-1 and TRBJ1-1 gives the whole variable domain DTAVSQTPKYLVTQMGNDKSIKCEQNLGHDTMYWYKQDSKKFLKIMFSYNNKELIINETVPNRFSPKSPDKAHLNLHINSLELGDSAVYFCASSQDSLGGVSEAFFGQGTRLTVV.

In this sample, this clonotype turned up a few times. J is TRBJ2-1 and V is TRBV5-1; D is unclear. The CDR3 sequence is 11 residues long. CDR1 and CDR2 from the germline V gene are SGHRS and YFSETQ. V was trimmed by 5 bases and J by 8 bases, leaving 8 bases between them. The CDR3 spells CASSDTHEQFF. The CDR3 DNA reads as TGCGCCAGCAGTGATACCCATGAGCAGTTCTTC.

V and J are TRBV28 and TRBJ2-2; 7 nucleotides agree with TRBD2. V was clipped by 8 bases and J by 5 bases; unmatched bases: 8. CDR3 length equals 14 residues. Per the germline V gene, CDR1 is MDHEN and CDR2 is SYDVKM. CDR3 bases: TGTGCCAGCGGAATACAGCGGGATACCGGGGAGCTGTTTTTT. This codes for CASGIQRDTGELFF.

This clonotype was detected only a few times. J is TRBJ1-3 and V is TRBV29-1; D gene uncertain. The CDR3 loop spans 15 amino acids. V gave up 4 bases and J gave up 2 bases, with 15 bases separating them. Germline assignment: CDR1 SQVTM and CDR2 ANQGSEA. The CDR3 spells CSVAAMGSTGNTIYF. The DNA for the CDR3 is TGCAGCGTTGCCGCCATGGGGTCTACTGGAAACACCATATATTTT.

The chain joins TRBV7-6 to TRBJ2-2, with D unresolved. The CDR3 has 13 amino acids. V was trimmed by 2 bases and J by 7 bases, leaving 8 bases between them. Per the germline V gene, CDR1 is SGHVS and CDR2 is FNYEAQ. CDR3 in DNA: TGTGCCAGCAGCTTACCCGAAGGCGGGGAGCTGTTTTTT. This sequence encodes CASSLPEGGELFF. The full variable domain, its missing parts supplied by reference TRBV7-6 and TRBJ2-2, is GAGVSQSPRYKVTKRGQDVALRCDPISGHVSLYWYRQALGQGPEFLTYFNYEAQQDKSGLPNDRFSAERPEGSISTLTIQRTEQRDSAMYRCASSLPEGGELFFGEGSRLTVL.

Relative to its sample, this clonotype is medium-sized. The chain joins TRBV7-9 to TRBJ2-7, with D tentatively TRBD1 or TRBD2 (6 bases each). This CDR3 comprises 14 residues. The germline V and J ends were trimmed by 1 base and 2 bases, with 9 bases remaining between them. Germline V lookup: CDR1 SEHNR, CDR2 FQNEAQ (reference sequence). The CDR3 coding sequence is TGTGCCAGCAGCTTAGGCCGGGGGCCCTACGAGCAGTACTTC. This gives the protein CASSLGRGPYEQYF.

The J gene is TRBJ1-1, the V gene TRBV3-1; D remains ambiguous. This CDR3 region has 13 residues. V lost 6 bases and J 0 bases, leaving 8 bases between the germline ends. From germline, CDR1 is LGHDT and CDR2 YNNKEL (reference sequence). CDR3 region: CASSQTLNTEAFF. The CDR3 bases are TGTGCCAGCAGTCAAACTTTGAACACTGAAGCTTTCTTT.

This clonotype is deemed medium-sized. The chain recombines TRBV28 with TRBJ2-3; 7 bases fit TRBD2. This CDR3 spans 18 amino acids. The junction had 17 bases not matched to a gene; V was cut back by 7 bases and J by 1 base. Germline V CDR1 and CDR2: MDHEN, SYDVKM. CDR3 nucleotide sequence: TGTGCCAGCACTCGACCCGGGGGTACTAGCGATCGCACAGATACGCAGTATTTT. It specifies CASTRPGGTSDRTDTQYF.